These T cell receptor beta chains were read from a single sample in a study of CD4+ T cells in melanoma. The assay was immunoSEQ multiplex PCR, and TCRdb's table has in-frame clones only and misses some. The sample includes about 110,000 clones, roughly 90% seen only once; the top ten take 3.3%. Sample: peripheral blood. Receptors were obtained from a human donor with melanoma. The CDR3 runs from the conserved cysteine through the conserved F or W. The order of the fields is J gene, clone size, D gene, V gene, CDR3 protein, CDR3 DNA. A D gene is named only where the DNA matches it firmly. Some rows mark clone size as missing; the rest say once, few, many or name a class of expanded clone.

TRBJ2-4 - - TRBV4-3 CASSQDLPGINIQYF TGCGCCAGCAGCCAAGACTTACCAGGGATAAACATTCAGTACTTC
TRBJ1-2 - TRBD1 TRBV4-2 CASSQELVGGLYTF TGTGCCAGCAGCCAAGAATTGGTAGGGGGCTTGTACACCTTC
TRBJ1-6 - - TRBV4-1 CASSQYWERNSPLHF TGCGCCAGCAGCCAATATTGGGAGCGTAATTCACCCCTCCACTTT
TRBJ1-2 - - TRBV10-3 CAISESGDVNYGYTF TGTGCCATCAGTGAGTCGGGGGACGTCAACTATGGCTACACCTTC
TRBJ1-2 once - TRBV19 CASSTGVNYGYTF TGTGCCAGTAGTACTGGAGTTAACTATGGCTACACCTTC
TRBJ2-1 - - TRBV19 CASSIFATRNNEQFF TGTGCCAGTAGTATTTTCGCGACAAGGAACAATGAGCAGTTCTTC
TRBJ1-1 once - TRBV9 CASSPGPNTEAFF TGTGCCAGCAGCCCGGGACCGAACACTGAAGCTTTCTTT
TRBJ2-5 - - TRBV7-2 CASSLGEWQGWEETQYF TGTGCCAGCAGCTTAGGGGAATGGCAGGGATGGGAAGAGACCCAGTACTTC
TRBJ2-7 once - TRBV14 CASSQDMEEQYF TGTGCCAGCAGCCAAGACATGGAGGAGCAGTACTTC
TRBJ1-5 - - TRBV21-1 CASSKNPGSHQPQHF TGTGCCAGCAGCAAAAACCCGGGGAGTCATCAGCCCCAGCATTTT
TRBJ2-1 - TRBD1 TRBV5-4 CASSYGTGGGNEQFF TGTGCCAGCAGCTACGGGACAGGGGGCGGGAATGAGCAGTTCTTC
TRBJ2-3 - - TRBV5-1 CASITGHSSTDTQYF TGCGCCAGCATCACGGGTCATTCTAGCACAGATACGCAGTATTTT
TRBJ2-4 - - TRBV15 CATSRDQGRGLDKYF TGTGCCACCAGCAGAGATCAGGGACGTGGTTTGGACAAGTACTTC
TRBJ2-1 - - TRBV6-1 CASSEGQLQQFF TGTGCCAGCAGTGAAGGACAGCTACAGCAGTTCTTC
TRBJ1-2 - TRBD1 TRBV2 CASRRDSPSYGYTF TGTGCCAGCCGCCGGGACAGCCCAAGCTATGGCTACACCTTC
TRBJ2-1 - TRBD2 TRBV19 CASSIGYMLAGGLNEQFF TGTGCCAGTAGTATAGGGTATATGCTAGCGGGAGGGTTGAATGAGCAGTTCTTC
TRBJ2-1 - - TRBV6-5 CASAPSGGYNEQFF TGTGCCAGCGCCCCCTCGGGCGGATACAATGAGCAGTTCTTC
TRBJ2-3 - - TRBV4-3 CASSPRLGASTDTQYF TGCGCCAGCAGCCCGAGACTAGGTGCGAGCACAGATACGCAGTATTTT
TRBJ2-7 - - TRBV6-5 CASSYRQGGEQYF TGTGCCAGCAGTTACCGACAGGGAGGCGAGCAGTACTTC
TRBJ2-3 - TRBD2 TRBV7-2 CASSVGTSGTVDTQYF TGTGCCAGCAGCGTCGGGACTAGCGGGACGGTAGATACGCAGTATTTT
TRBJ2-7 once - TRBV27 CASSLGGKSYEQYF TGTGCCAGCAGTTTGGGCGGGAAATCCTACGAGCAGTACTTC
TRBJ1-1 - TRBD1 TRBV28 CASSLPRTGWTEAFF TGTGCCAGCAGTTTACCTCGGACAGGGTGGACTGAAGCTTTCTTT
TRBJ2-7 - TRBD1 TRBV5-1 CASADPGQRSSYEQYF TGCGCCAGCGCCGACCCGGGACAGCGAAGCTCCTACGAGCAGTACTTC
TRBJ2-6 - - TRBV7-2 CASSLGRVLGSGANVLTF TGTGCCAGCAGCTTAGGAAGGGTACTAGGCTCTGGGGCCAACGTCCTGACTTTC
TRBJ1-3 - - TRBV6-5 CASSYSHETGNTIYF TGTGCCAGCAGTTACTCCCATGAAACTGGAAACACCATATATTTT
TRBJ2-7 - - TRBV4-3 CASSQDSSPSYEQYF TGCGCCAGCAGCCAAGATTCGTCTCCCTCCTACGAGCAGTACTTC
TRBJ1-1 few - TRBV14 CASSQGVILRNTEAFF TGTGCCAGCAGCCAAGGTGTCATACTTCGGAACACTGAAGCTTTCTTT
TRBJ2-2 few TRBD1 TRBV19 CASRVGQHNTGELFF TGTGCCAGTAGGGTGGGACAGCATAACACCGGGGAGCTGTTTTTT
TRBJ2-1 - - TRBV7-7 CASSLEVYNEQFF TGTGCCAGCAGCTTAGAGGTCTACAATGAGCAGTTCTTC
TRBJ2-7 - - TRBV28 CASSFPGKRDEQYF TGTGCCAGCAGTTTCCCGGGAAAAAGGGACGAGCAGTACTTC
TRBJ1-1 once - TRBV18 CASSPGLNTEAFF TGTGCCAGCTCACCAGGATTGAACACTGAAGCTTTCTTT
TRBJ1-1 - - TRBV7-3 CASSPAGNLNTEAFF TGTGCCAGCAGCCCGGCGGGCAATTTGAACACTGAAGCTTTCTTT
TRBJ2-2 - - TRBV7-9 CATARNTGELFF TGTGCCACCGCCCGGAACACCGGGGAGCTGTTTTTT
TRBJ2-5 - - TRBV7-2 CASSLPAEETQYF TGTGCCAGCAGCTTACCAGCGGAAGAGACCCAGTACTTC
TRBJ1-1 once - TRBV6-1 CASGMTENTEAFF TGTGCCAGCGGGATGACAGAGAACACTGAAGCTTTCTTT
TRBJ2-4 - - TRBV7-9 CASSLGQGNIQYF TGTGCCAGCAGCTTAGGGCAGGGCAACATTCAGTACTTC
TRBJ2-3 - TRBD1 TRBV5-6 CASSKDRVDTQYF TGTGCCAGCAGCAAGGACAGGGTGGATACGCAGTATTTT
TRBJ1-5 few TRBD1 TRBV4-2 CASSQHRGPGQPQHF TGTGCCAGCAGCCAACACAGGGGGCCCGGCCAGCCCCAGCATTTT
TRBJ2-1 - - TRBV4-1 CASSQVLVNEQFF TGCGCCAGCAGCCAAGTGTTGGTGAATGAGCAGTTCTTC
TRBJ2-7 - - TRBV9 CASSPLRTGGGYEQYF TGTGCCAGCAGCCCGCTACGGACAGGCGGGGGTTACGAGCAGTACTTC
TRBJ2-7 - TRBD2 TRBV29-1 CSVVPSGRRYYEQYF TGCAGCGTTGTCCCGAGCGGGAGGAGATACTACGAGCAGTACTTC